Included here is one T cell receptor beta chain sequence, with context. The entry originates in a study of post-analysis software for immune sequencing data. Sequencing libraries made from TCR beta cDNA carried unique molecular identifiers. A single record per CDR3 protein comes from TCRdb applying MiXCR to the PCR reads. The table lists a few hundred thousand distinct CDR3 sequences, 34% of them singletons, with approximately 5.4% in the top ten. The sample taken for sequencing was blood. This receptor was taken from a girl under 18 with multiple sclerosis.

CDR3 nucleotide sequence: TGCAGTGCTAGAGCGGGCCGGGGCAATGAGCAGTTCTTC. This encodes CSARAGRGNEQFF. The rearrangement links TRBV20-1 to TRBJ2-1; D might be TRBD2 (5 bases). V lost 1 base to trimming and J lost 6 bases, with 10 bases between them. The CDR3 is made up of 13 amino acids. Germline V gives CDR1 DFQATT, CDR2 SNEGSKA (reference sequence).